The clone carrying this TCR beta chain was counted once. This record comes from a study of OX40 agonist ivuxolimab in advanced cancers. Blood sampling was done at baseline, cycle 4 day 1, and cycle 7 day 1. Repertoires were generated with immunoSEQ multiplex PCR, while TCRdb's copy carries only in-frame clones and drops some. Among roughly 96,000 clones, about four fifths were seen once, and the ten largest hold 5.8%. Germline V gene sequence: CDR1 SEHNR, CDR2 FQNEAQ (reference sequence). This CDR3 contains 17 residues. V lost 4 bases to trimming and J lost 5 bases; unmatched junction nucleotides: 12.

V and J are TRBV7-9 and TRBJ2-1; 9 bases are shared with TRBD2. Sequencing used CD4+ or CD8+ T cells sorted from blood, obtained in a trial of the OX40 agonist ivuxolimab. This TCR was recovered from an adult with an advanced solid tumor such as melanoma, head and neck, liver or kidney cancer. CDR3 nucleotide sequence: TGTGCCAGCAGCTCTGTAGCGGGAGCCTCACCCCACAATGAGCAGTTCTTC. Its protein product is CASSSVAGASPHNEQFF.